The 30 T cell receptor beta chains reported below all come from one sample, sequenced in a study of blood T cell repertoires in COVID-19. The assay was immunoSEQ multiplex PCR, and TCRdb's table has in-frame clones only and misses some. The sample includes some 150,000 clones, around 83% of them seen just once. The sequenced sample was peripheral blood. The receptors stem from a woman between 55 and 75 years old with COVID-19, enrolled during active disease.

The chain carries TRBV7-9 and TRBJ1-2; no reliable D call. The CDR3 runs to 14 residues. V lost 2 bases, J lost 4 bases, and 11 bases lay in between. Germline CDR1 SEHNR, CDR2 FQNEAQ (reference sequence). This CDR3 reads CASSLLSTTYGYTF. The CDR3 DNA sequence: TGTGCCAGCAGCTTATTGAGCACCACCTATGGCTACACCTTC.

V is TRBV6-4 and J is TRBJ2-1, with 13 positions matching TRBD2. J gave up 6 bases and V 4 bases, and 0 bases lay outside the gene matches. The CDR3 contains 14 residues. Looked up from germline, CDR1 is MRHNA and CDR2 is SNTAGT. The CDR3: CASSGTSGGNEQFF. In DNA form, the CDR3 reads TGTGCCAGCAGTGGGACTAGCGGGGGCAATGAGCAGTTCTTC.

The gene calls are TRBV6-5 and TRBJ1-2; no definite D call. Per germline, CDR1 MNHEY and CDR2 SVGAGI. V lost 0 bases and J 3 bases, leaving 11 bases between the germline ends. CDR3 size: 15 residues. This CDR3 is CASSYSSEAYYGYTF. In DNA, the CDR3 is TGTGCCAGCAGTTACTCGTCGGAGGCGTACTATGGCTACACCTTC.

The chain uses TRBV18 and TRBJ2-4; 9 bases agree with TRBD1. Germline-derived CDR1 and CDR2 are KGHSH and LQKENI. This CDR3 region has 15 residues. V lost 5 bases to trimming and J lost 3 bases; unmatched junction nucleotides: 5. The DNA for the CDR3 is TGTGCCAGCTCATTTAGACAGGGGGGCAAAAACATTCAGTACTTC. This encodes CASSFRQGGKNIQYF. The variable domain in full, with the rest retrieved from reference TRBV18 and TRBJ2-4, is NAGVMQNPRHLVRRRGQEARLRCSPMKGHSHVYWYRQLPEEGLKFMVYLQKENIIDESGMPKERFSAEFPKEGPSILRIQQVVRGDSAAYFCASSFRQGGKNIQYFGAGTRLSVL.

The rearrangement uses TRBV20-1 and TRBJ2-7; TRBD2 might be the D (6 bases). Germline V gives CDR1 DFQATT, CDR2 SNEGSKA (reference sequence). Trimming removed 3 bases from V and 1 base from J, with 19 bases in between. The CDR3 length is 16 residues. The CDR3 DNA follows: TGCAGTGCTAGTGAAGCGGGCCGGGTACTTTCCTACGAGCAGTACTTC. Protein product: CSASEAGRVLSYEQYF.

V and J are TRBV7-2 and TRBJ2-7; TRBD1 matches 8 bases. This CDR3 comprises 13 residues. The V segment lost 6 bases and the J segment 4 bases; nucleotides outside the gene matches: 5. Germline V gives CDR1 SGHTA, CDR2 FQGNSA. In DNA, the CDR3 is TGTGCCAGCAGTGGACAGGGATCGTACGAGCAGTACTTC. It encodes CASSGQGSYEQYF.

This clone has just a few counts. This chain links TRBV2 with TRBJ1-2; TRBD1 agrees at 8 bases. V shed 6 bases and J 4 bases; nucleotides not matched to a gene: 10. Germline CDR1 is SNHLY and CDR2 is FYNNEI. This CDR3 is built from 15 residues. CDR3 sequence reads: CASSLGQGGGYGYTF. CDR3 in DNA: TGTGCCAGCAGCTTAGGACAGGGAGGAGGCTATGGCTACACCTTC.

The chain uses TRBV7-9 and TRBJ1-5; 11 nucleotides align to TRBD1. Germline V gives CDR1 SEHNR, CDR2 FQNEAQ (reference sequence). The CDR3 runs to 16 residues. V was clipped by 1 base and J by 7 bases; unmatched bases: 6. CDR3 loop: CASSLGGQGDGQPQHF. The CDR3 coding sequence is TGTGCCAGCAGCTTAGGGGGACAGGGGGATGGACAGCCCCAGCATTTT.

This clone has only one observation. This chain links TRBV6-6 with TRBJ1-5; possible D gene TRBD1, 6 bases. CDR1 and CDR2 from the germline V gene are MNHNY and SVGAGI (reference sequence). CDR3 length equals 15 residues. V was shortened by 5 bases and J by 3 bases, with 14 bases between the two germline ends. This CDR3 reads CASSDQGLNNQPQHF. In DNA, the CDR3 is TGTGCCAGCAGTGATCAGGGGTTGAACAATCAGCCCCAGCATTTT.

In its sample, this clone was seen once. CDR3 residues: CASSLTALPGGYTF. The DNA of the CDR3 is TGTGCCAGCAGCTTGACGGCTCTCCCGGGGGGCTACACCTTC. The genes are TRBV7-6 and TRBJ1-2, with D hard to call. Looked up from germline, CDR1 is SGHVS and CDR2 is FNYEAQ. The V gene lost 3 bases and the J gene lost 8 bases, with 16 bases spanning the gap. This CDR3 has 14 residues. Looking up the rest from reference TRBV7-6 and TRBJ1-2 gives the full variable domain: GAGVSQSPRYKVTKRGQDVALRCDPISGHVSLYWYRQALGQGPEFLTYFNYEAQQDKSGLPNDRFSAERPEGSISTLTIQRTEQRDSAMYRCASSLTALPGGYTFGSGTRLTVV.

The V call is TRBV6-2 or TRBV6-3, the J call TRBJ2-7, with 10 bases identical to TRBD2. This CDR3 is built from 16 residues. J was trimmed by 1 base and V by 6 bases; bases with no gene match: 9. The V gene's germline CDR1 is MNHEY and CDR2 SVGEGT. The CDR3 sequence: CASSHPLSGRSYEQYF. CDR3 in DNA: TGTGCCAGCAGCCACCCTCTTAGCGGGAGGTCCTACGAGCAGTACTTC.

This clone was seen a few times. The V gene is TRBV7-3, the J gene TRBJ1-2; 8 bases map to TRBD1. The CDR3 runs 16 residues. Trimming at V came to 5 bases and at J to 5 bases, leaving 13 bases not matched to a gene. The V gene's germline CDR1 is SGHTA and CDR2 FQGTGA. CDR3 protein: CASSPQGAGGRYGYTF. CDR3 bases: TGTGCCAGCAGCCCCCAGGGGGCAGGGGGGAGGTATGGCTACACCTTC.

In its sample, this clone was seen a few times. The rearrangement uses TRBV27 and TRBJ1-1; no clear D. This CDR3 has 13 amino acids. Germline V gene sequence: CDR1 MNHEY, CDR2 SMNVEV (reference sequence). Trimming removed 0 bases from V and 8 bases from J, with 10 bases in between. For the CDR3, the DNA is TGTGCCAGCAGTTTATCTTGGCGGAGCGAAGCTTTCTTT. It translates to CASSLSWRSEAFF.

The V and J genes are TRBV6-2 or TRBV6-3 and TRBJ2-1; 8 bases agree with TRBD2. This CDR3 region has 15 residues. J gave up 6 bases and V 5 bases, and 9 bases lay outside the gene matches. Germline values: CDR1 MNHEY, CDR2 SVGEGT. The CDR3 sequence: CASSPPGLASNEQFF. The CDR3 DNA reads as TGTGCCAGCAGTCCCCCTGGACTAGCTTCCAATGAGCAGTTCTTC.

The CDR3 loop reads CASSLDGESGETQYF. The CDR3 bases are TGCGCCAGCAGCTTGGATGGGGAGTCGGGAGAGACCCAGTACTTC. V is TRBV5-1 and J is TRBJ2-5; tentatively, D is TRBD2 (5 bases). Per the germline V gene, CDR1 is SGHRS and CDR2 is YFSETQ. The CDR3 spans 15 residues. The germline V and J ends were trimmed by 0 bases and 4 bases, with 13 bases remaining between them.

This rearrangement joins TRBV11-2 to TRBJ2-5, with a tentative D call TRBD1 (6 bases). The length of the CDR3 is 14 residues. Per germline, CDR1 SGHAT and CDR2 FQNNGV. V was trimmed by 8 bases and J by 5 bases, leaving 18 bases between them. The CDR3, as DNA: TGTGCCAGCTGCAATAACAGGGTTTGCGAGACCCAGTACTTC. This encodes CASCNNRVCETQYF.

The chain recombines TRBV5-4 with TRBJ2-5, with D possibly matching TRBD2 (6 bases). Germline-derived CDR1 and CDR2 are SGHNT and YYREEE (reference sequence). The CDR3 is 14 residues long. Trimming shortened V by 6 bases and J by 5 bases, and 17 bases separated the two germline ends. CDR3 bases: TGTGCCAGCACCGCGAAGGGAGGAGGGGAGACCCAGTACTTC. This translates into CASTAKGGGETQYF.

The chain has TRBV24-1 and TRBJ2-5, with TRBD2 matching 8 bases. V shed 3 bases, J shed 5 bases, and the junction held 7 bases outside the gene matches. The CDR3 extends over 15 amino acids. From germline, CDR1 is KGHDR and CDR2 SFDVKD. Here the CDR3 DNA reads TGTGCCACCAGTGATCGCATAGCGGGACCGGAGACCCAGTACTTC. Protein sequence: CATSDRIAGPETQYF.

This rearrangement joins TRBV7-3 to TRBJ2-2; D remains unclear. CDR1 and CDR2 (germline): SGHTA, FQGTGA. This CDR3 region has 12 residues. V lost 8 bases, J lost 3 bases, and 7 bases lay in between. For the CDR3, the DNA is TGTGCCAGCGCTCAGTACACCGGGGAGCTGTTTTTT. Translation gives CASAQYTGELFF. Looking up the rest from reference TRBV7-3 and TRBJ2-2 gives the full variable domain: GAGVSQTPSNKVTEKGKYVELRCDPISGHTALYWYRQSLGQGPEFLIYFQGTGAADDSGLPNDRFFAVRPEGSVSTLKIQRTERGDSAVYLCASAQYTGELFFGEGSRLTVL.

The rearrangement joins TRBV6-6 to TRBJ1-6, with 9 bases fitting TRBD1. The CDR3 has 16 amino acids. Trimming cost V 6 bases and J 9 bases; bases outside gene matches: 12. Germline V gene sequence: CDR1 MNHNY, CDR2 SVGAGI (reference sequence). In nucleotides, the CDR3 is TGTGCCAGCAGAGGGGCGAGGGACAGGGAGTCTTCACCCCTCCACTTT. It yields the protein CASRGARDRESSPLHF.

The rearrangement uses TRBV9 and TRBJ2-7, with 7 bases lining up with TRBD2. The V segment lost 0 bases and the J segment 2 bases; nucleotides outside the gene matches: 5. CDR3 length: 15 amino acids. Germline CDR1 reads SGDLS; CDR2 reads YYNGEE. In DNA, the CDR3 is TGTGCCAGCAGCGTAGTACCAGCGGGAACCTACGAGCAGTACTTC. Protein product: CASSVVPAGTYEQYF.

CDR3 protein: CSAVREKLFF. CDR3 coding DNA: TGCAGTGCTGTTCGGGAAAAACTGTTTTTT. The gene calls are TRBV20-1 and TRBJ1-4; no clear D gene. This CDR3 comprises 10 residues. Per germline, CDR1 DFQATT and CDR2 SNEGSKA (reference sequence). V shed 5 bases and J shed 8 bases, with 6 bases lying between them.

V usage is TRBV9 and J usage is TRBJ1-1; TRBD1 agrees at 7 bases. The germline gives CDR1 SGDLS, CDR2 YYNGEE. After removal of 0 bases from V and 2 bases from J, the junction contained 4 bases not matched to a gene. This CDR3 region has 15 residues. The CDR3: CASSVGQGGNTEAFF. Written as DNA, the CDR3 is TGTGCCAGCAGCGTAGGGCAGGGGGGTAACACTGAAGCTTTCTTT.

This clone has just one count. The V call is TRBV11-2, the J call TRBJ2-1, with 9 bases that match TRBD2. CDR1 is SGHAT and CDR2 is FQNNGV in the germline V gene. The CDR3 has 13 residues. V lost 1 base, J lost 9 bases, and 1 base stayed unmatched. CDR3 residues: CASSLGLAVEQFF. CDR3 DNA: TGTGCCAGCAGCTTAGGACTAGCGGTTGAGCAGTTCTTC.

V gene TRBV11-2 combines with J gene TRBJ1-1; D gene unclear. The ends were cut back, 1 base at V and 1 base at J, with 7 bases in the middle. Germline V gives CDR1 SGHAT, CDR2 FQNNGV. The CDR3 contains 14 residues. Written as DNA, the CDR3 is TGTGCCAGCAGCTTAGTCCCCGGGAACACTGAAGCTTTCTTT. Translation gives CASSLVPGNTEAFF.

The chain employs TRBV6-1 and TRBJ1-1, with a tentative D call TRBD1 (5 bases). This CDR3 has 14 residues. V dropped 1 base and J dropped 0 bases, with 6 bases sitting between them. Germline-derived CDR1 and CDR2 are MNHNS and SASEGT. The CDR3 DNA follows: TGTGCCAGCAGTGAAGGGGGCTTGAACACTGAAGCTTTCTTT. This sequence encodes CASSEGGLNTEAFF.

The rearrangement joins TRBV5-1 to TRBJ2-3, with D tentatively TRBD1 (5 bases). Germline assignment: CDR1 SGHRS and CDR2 YFSETQ. The V end was cut by 0 bases, the J end by 0 bases, with 8 bases between. The CDR3 has 15 amino acids. In DNA form, the CDR3 reads TGCGCCAGCAGCTTGGACAGGCTGAGCACAGATACGCAGTATTTT. It translates to CASSLDRLSTDTQYF.

V gene TRBV4-2 combines with J gene TRBJ1-2; D gene unclear. The CDR3 totals 13 residues. V lost 0 bases and J 5 bases, leaving 7 bases between the germline ends. In germline, CDR1 is LGHNA, CDR2 YNFKEQ. The CDR3 is CASSQDLGYGYTF. CDR3 nucleotide sequence: TGTGCCAGCAGCCAAGATCTAGGATATGGCTACACCTTC.

This rearrangement joins TRBV6-5 to TRBJ1-1; D call uncertain. This CDR3 is 13 amino acids long. V was trimmed by 2 bases and J by 0 bases, leaving 4 bases between them. Germline V gene lookup returns CDR1 MNHEY and CDR2 SVGAGI. Here the CDR3 DNA reads TGTGCCAGCAGTTACCTTATGAACACTGAAGCTTTCTTT. Protein sequence: CASSYLMNTEAFF.

The gene calls are TRBV5-1 and TRBJ2-2; D possibly corresponds to TRBD2 (6 bases). Trimming shortened V by 1 base and J by 4 bases, and 11 bases separated the two germline ends. The CDR3 extends over 15 amino acids. Germline V gene data show CDR1 as SGHRS and CDR2 as YFSETQ. DNA of the CDR3: TGCGCCAGCAGCTTGAACGGGAGATCCACCGGGGAGCTGTTTTTT. It translates to CASSLNGRSTGELFF.